A selection of T cell receptor beta chains follows, all from one sample in a study of regulatory T cells in long-lasting Graves disease. Each CDR3 protein is one row after TCRdb ran MiXCR on the multiplex PCR reads. Altogether some 320,000 distinct CDR3 sequences are present, more than 15% being singletons, with the ten largest covering 35% to 45%. Sequencing was performed on peripheral blood mononuclear cells (PBMCs), taken at new diagnosis, from a patient treated with antithyroid drugs. The receptor source for this set is a female donor with Graves disease. The CDR3 runs from the conserved cysteine through the conserved F or W. D genes are given only for firm matches. The size of a clone is reported for some rows only, either as once, few or many, or as a class for expanded clones.

TRBD2	TRBJ2-1	TRBV5-1	many	CASSSATSGSLYGEQFF	TGCGCCAGCAGCTCCGCGACTAGCGGGAGCTTATACGGTGAGCAGTTCTTC
NA	TRBJ2-3	TRBV24-1	many	CATSDPGEPGPLSPDTQYF	TGTGCCACCAGTGACCCAGGGGAGCCCGGCCCGCTAAGCCCAGATACGCAGTATTTT
NA	TRBJ1-1	TRBV7-9	many	CASSLLLSTEAFF	TGTGCCAGCAGCTTATTGCTTAGCACTGAAGCTTTCTTT
NA	TRBJ2-3	TRBV28	many	CASRKLSTDTQYF	TGTGCCAGCAGAAAGCTTAGCACAGATACGCAGTATTTT
TRBD2	TRBJ2-1	TRBV10-3	many	CAISGASGRSSSYNEQFF	TGTGCCATCAGTGGGGCTAGCGGGAGGAGTAGCTCCTACAATGAGCAGTTCTTC
NA	TRBJ1-2	TRBV27	many	CASRLTIVGQANYGYTF	TGTGCCAGCAGACTGACGATTGTCGGCCAAGCTAACTATGGCTACACCTTC
NA	TRBJ2-7	TRBV20-1	few	CSARVGTVEGEQYF	TGCAGTGCTAGAGTGGGGACCGTGGAGGGGGAGCAGTACTTC
TRBD1	TRBJ1-3	TRBV19	NA	CASSMFGTGGGNTIYF	TGTGCCAGTAGTATGTTTGGGACAGGGGGTGGAAACACCATATATTTT
TRBD2	TRBJ2-5	TRBV30	many	CAWGRGAEETQYF	TGTGCCTGGGGGCGGGGGGCGGAGGAGACCCAGTACTTC
NA	TRBJ2-6	TRBV9	many	CASSRQGGPSGANVLTF	TGTGCCAGCAGCAGACAGGGAGGACCCTCTGGGGCCAACGTCCTGACTTTC
TRBD2	TRBJ2-5	TRBV20-1	few	CSARDPRGLAGETQYF	TGCAGTGCTAGAGATCCCCGAGGACTAGCGGGGGAGACCCAGTACTTC
NA	TRBJ2-3	TRBV20-1	few	CSARGGDTQYF	TGCAGTGCTAGAGGGGGAGATACGCAGTATTTT
TRBD2	TRBJ2-1	TRBV10-2	many	CASSGQREVGRQFF	TGCGCCAGCAGTGGACAGCGGGAGGTAGGTCGGCAGTTCTTC
TRBD2	TRBJ2-5	TRBV24-1	few	CATSDRLAVQETQYF	TGTGCCACCAGTGACCGGCTAGCGGTACAAGAGACCCAGTACTTC